The 27 T cell receptor beta chains below come from one sample, sequenced in a study of shared clonotypes between healthy human individuals (dated by TCRdb to the early 2020s). Libraries were constructed by the immunoSEQ multiplex PCR assay. In its TCRdb copy, this immuneACCESS table keeps in-frame sequences only and misses some clones. Where compared with another copy, unresolved V genes explain less than half of these, and the others have no known cause. The sample records about 1.5 million clones, 95% to 99% of which are singletons. The ten largest clones add up to 0.4% to 0.45% of the sample. The sample comprised naive CD4+ T cells sorted from blood. Per the publication, the cell subset or site label means: CD45RA+ positively selected. The receptors originated from a man aged 25-45 years in good health.

The chain uses TRBV15 and TRBJ2-3, with 9 bases matching TRBD2. Germline V gene sequence: CDR1 LNHNV, CDR2 YYDKDF (reference sequence). CDR3 length: 13 residues. The ends lost 10 bases at V and 3 bases at J; junction bases unmatched: 5. Here the CDR3 DNA reads TGTGCCATCTCCCTAGCGGGGACAGATACGCAGTATTTT. Its translation: CAISLAGTDTQYF.

V is TRBV29-1 and J is TRBJ1-1; 7 nucleotides align to TRBD1. This CDR3 contains 13 residues. Germline-derived CDR1 and CDR2 are SQVTM and ANQGSEA. The V gene end was trimmed by 4 bases and the J gene end by 3 bases; junction bases not matched to a gene: 5. The DNA for the CDR3 is TGCAGCGTTGGGGCAGGGGGTGACACTGAAGCTTTCTTT. Translated: CSVGAGGDTEAFF.

The chain combines TRBV6-6 with TRBJ2-4, with TRBD1 identical over 7 bases. There are 14 residues in the CDR3. CDR1 MNHNY and CDR2 SVGAGI come from the germline V gene (reference sequence). Trimming at V came to 7 bases and at J to 2 bases, leaving 5 bases not matched to a gene. The CDR3 loop reads CASTETGTKNIQYF. Written as DNA, the CDR3 is TGTGCCAGCACCGAGACAGGGACCAAAAACATTCAGTACTTC.

This sequence joins TRBV18 and TRBJ1-5, with TRBD1 as a possible D gene (6 bases). V gave up 3 bases and J gave up 0 bases, with 9 bases separating them. The germline V gene encodes CDR1 KGHSH and CDR2 LQKENI. The CDR3 is 15 amino acids. CDR3 in DNA: TGTGCCAGCTCACCTCGGACAGATAGCAATCAGCCCCAGCATTTT. Translation gives CASSPRTDSNQPQHF.

The chain is built from TRBV19 and TRBJ2-3, with TRBD2 identical over 14 bases. The germline gives CDR1 LNHDA, CDR2 SQIVND (reference sequence). This CDR3 is built from 15 residues. The trim removed 6 bases at V and 5 bases at J, leaving 4 bases unmatched. CDR3 DNA sequence: TGTGCCAGTAGCAACGGACTAGCGGGGGGAGATACGCAGTATTTT. This translates into CASSNGLAGGDTQYF.

To note about this clone: A junction boundary mismatches the germline segment, possibly from a read error. The rearrangement joins TRBV2 to TRBJ2-3; 8 nucleotides line up with TRBD2. In germline, CDR1 is SNHLY, CDR2 FYNNEI. The CDR3 covers 13 residues. The CDR3 DNA is TGTGCAAGCAGCTCCGGGAGGGGCGATACGCAGTATTTT. Its translation is CASSSGRGDTQYF.

This clone occurred once. The chain couples TRBV5-1 to TRBJ1-2; D ambiguous. The CDR3 consists of 14 residues. The germline gives CDR1 SGHRS, CDR2 YFSETQ. The V end was cut by 1 base, the J end by 2 bases, with 9 bases between. CDR3 sequence reads: CASSLSRGNYGYTF. The CDR3 region has the DNA TGCGCCAGCAGCTTGAGTCGTGGGAACTATGGCTACACCTTC.

The chain is built from TRBV28 and TRBJ2-5; D is perhaps TRBD1 or TRBD2 (5 bases each). From germline, CDR1 is MDHEN and CDR2 SYDVKM. This CDR3 comprises 13 residues. V lost 8 bases and J lost 5, with 15 bases in between. CDR3 in DNA: TGTGCCAGCTTCTTGAGGGGCGGCGAGACCCAGTACTTC. It translates to CASFLRGGETQYF.

About this clone: The identical CDR3 is also encoded by other nucleotide sequences in the sample. V gene TRBV5-1 combines with J gene TRBJ2-7, with D unclear. The V end lost 4 bases, the J end lost 1 base, and 6 bases lay between the germline ends. Germline V gives CDR1 SGHRS, CDR2 YFSETQ. This CDR3 has 12 residues. CDR3 nucleotides: TGCGCCAGCAGCCCAGATTCCTACGAGCAGTACTTC. Translated, it gives CASSPDSYEQYF.

In its sample, this clone was seen once. The chain joins TRBV14 to TRBJ2-7, with a possible D match to TRBD1 (6 bases). The CDR3 length is 19 residues. V dropped 1 base and J dropped 2 bases, with 24 bases sitting between them. Germline CDR1 SGHDN, CDR2 FVKESK. In DNA form, the CDR3 reads TGTGCCAGCAGCCAAGGGGGGCTGGTAGGCGGGTTCGGAACCTACGAGCAGTACTTC. Translated: CASSQGGLVGGFGTYEQYF.

This sequence joins TRBV28 and TRBJ2-7; 10 bases line up with TRBD2. The V segment lost 4 bases and the J segment 5 bases; nucleotides outside the gene matches: 5. The CDR3 contains 14 residues. CDR1 is MDHEN, CDR2 SYDVKM, per germline. The CDR3 spells CASSSGTSVNEQYF. CDR3 nucleotides: TGTGCCAGCAGTTCCGGGACTAGCGTAAACGAGCAGTACTTC.

This chain uses TRBV19 with TRBJ2-1; 10 bases agree with TRBD2. Unmatched junction bases numbered 16, after V lost 7 bases and J lost 10 bases. CDR3 length: 16 residues. The germline CDR1 and CDR2 sequences are LNHDA and SQIVND (reference sequence). CDR3 residues: CASNPTAGGSNLEQFF. The CDR3 bases are TGTGCCAGTAATCCTACAGCGGGAGGGTCCAACCTGGAGCAGTTCTTC. Variable domain in full (rest from reference TRBV19 and TRBJ2-1): DGGITQSPKYLFRKEGQNVTLSCEQNLNHDAMYWYRQDPGQGLRLIYYSQIVNDFQKGDIAEGYSVSREKKESFPLTVTSAQKNPTAFYLCASNPTAGGSNLEQFFGPGTRLTVL.

V and J are TRBV28 and TRBJ1-1; the D gene is possibly TRBD1 (5 bases). Trimming took 2 bases from V and 9 from J, leaving 16 bases between them. This CDR3 has 14 residues. Germline-derived CDR1 and CDR2 are MDHEN and SYDVKM. For the CDR3, the DNA is TGTGCCAGCAGTTTAGAGGGGAGGTGGGATCAAGCTTTCTTT. It encodes CASSLEGRWDQAFF.

This clone has just one count. The chain couples TRBV2 to TRBJ1-1; D is ambiguous. The germline V and J ends were trimmed by 1 base and 5 bases, with 5 bases remaining between them. This CDR3 is 12 amino acids long. Looked up from germline, CDR1 is SNHLY and CDR2 is FYNNEI. DNA for the CDR3: TGTGCCAGCAGTGAAGTTCCGACTGAAGCTTTCTTT. This sequence encodes CASSEVPTEAFF.

The chain carries TRBV18 and TRBJ2-3; a weak D match, TRBD2 (6 bases). Germline V gene sequence: CDR1 KGHSH, CDR2 LQKENI. Trimming cost V 6 bases and J 5 bases, with 15 bases left between them. CDR3 length equals 14 residues. The CDR3 DNA reads TGTGCCAGCTCGCCGTCTAGCGAGGGAGATACGCAGTATTTT. Its translation: CASSPSSEGDTQYF.

The V and J genes are TRBV28 and TRBJ2-4; no clear D gene. This CDR3 spans 12 amino acids. Germline CDR1 MDHEN, CDR2 SYDVKM. The V end was cut by 3 bases, the J end by 4 bases, with 4 bases between. CDR3 bases: TGTGCCAGCAGTTTCATGAAAAACATTCAGTACTTC. Translation gives CASSFMKNIQYF.

For this clone: The sample holds other DNA sequences that translate to the same CDR3. The chain recombines TRBV7-3 with TRBJ2-6; no definite D call. The V end lost 2 bases, the J end lost 0 bases, and 5 bases lay between the germline ends. CDR1 and CDR2 (germline): SGHTA, FQGTGA. The CDR3 contains 15 residues. Here the CDR3 reads CASSLGGSGANVLTF. As DNA, the CDR3 is TGTGCCAGCAGCTTAGGTGGCTCTGGGGCCAACGTCCTGACTTTC.

This chain joins TRBV4-1 and TRBJ2-7; D perhaps matches TRBD1 (6 bases). V gave up 7 bases and J gave up 4 bases, with 17 bases separating them. This CDR3 region has 14 residues. In germline, CDR1 is MGHRA, CDR2 YSYEKL. The CDR3 DNA sequence: TGCGCCAGCAACACAGCGCAGGGGCGGTACGAGCAGTACTTC. It translates to CASNTAQGRYEQYF.

The chain links TRBV15 to TRBJ2-3; weak D call: TRBD2 (6 bases). The CDR3 spans 15 residues. The V end lost 7 bases, the J end lost 6 bases, and 20 bases lay between the germline ends. Germline loops: CDR1 LNHNV, CDR2 YYDKDF (reference sequence). This chain's CDR3 is CATTSWRDNFDTQYF. CDR3 in DNA: TGTGCCACCACCTCGTGGCGGGATAACTTCGATACGCAGTATTTT.

This clone is a singleton in its sample. The sample holds other DNA sequences that translate to the same CDR3. The rearrangement joins TRBV19 to TRBJ2-5; D unresolved. The CDR3 has 14 residues. CDR1 is LNHDA, CDR2 SQIVND, per germline (reference sequence). Trimming shortened V by 5 bases and J by 2 bases, and 12 bases separated the two germline ends. The CDR3 bases are TGTGCCAGTAGTCTCCGACACCCACAAGAGACCCAGTACTTC. Protein sequence: CASSLRHPQETQYF.

The chain carries TRBV5-4 and TRBJ2-1; unclear D gene. Germline assignment: CDR1 SGHNT and CDR2 YYREEE (reference sequence). Trimming cost V 3 bases and J 4 bases, with 5 bases left between them. The CDR3 runs 12 residues. The CDR3 DNA reads TGTGCCAGCAGCTCGAGGTACAATGAGCAGTTCTTC. Translating gives CASSSRYNEQFF.

This clone has just one count. This rearrangement joins TRBV14 to TRBJ2-7, with TRBD2 identical over 8 bases. There are 15 residues in the CDR3. V lost 4 bases, J lost 9 bases, and 14 bases stayed unmatched. The germline gives CDR1 SGHDN, CDR2 FVKESK. CDR3 DNA sequence: TGTGCCAGCAGCCTCAAGGGGACTAGAAGCGATCTGCAGTACTTC. This sequence encodes CASSLKGTRSDLQYF.

The chain couples TRBV27 to TRBJ2-1; TRBD2 matches 8 bases. This CDR3 is built from 17 residues. The germline gives CDR1 MNHEY, CDR2 SMNVEV (reference sequence). J was trimmed by 4 bases and V by 2 bases; bases with no gene match: 10. Written as DNA, the CDR3 is TGTGCCAGCAGTTTAAGGATAATAGCGGGGACTTACAATGAGCAGTTCTTC. Translation gives CASSLRIIAGTYNEQFF.

The V gene is TRBV5-1, the J gene TRBJ2-1, with a possible D match to TRBD1 (7 bases). The germline V and J ends were trimmed by 0 bases and 8 bases, with 18 bases remaining between them. The CDR3 consists of 16 residues. CDR1 is SGHRS and CDR2 is YFSETQ in the germline V gene. CDR3 coding DNA: TGCGCCAGCAGCTTGGAGTATCGGACAGGCGGGGATGAGCAGTTCTTC. This sequence encodes CASSLEYRTGGDEQFF.

Here the CDR3 reads CATSRDTGTSVNNEQFF. The CDR3 coding sequence is TGTGCCACCAGCAGAGATACGGGGACTAGCGTCAACAATGAGCAGTTCTTC. The V and J genes are TRBV15 and TRBJ2-1; 10 nucleotides match TRBD2. Losses at the gene ends were 0 bases for V and 5 bases for J; bases not matched to a gene: 7. This CDR3 comprises 17 residues. CDR1 and CDR2 from the germline V gene are LNHNV and YYDKDF (reference sequence). Supplemented by reference TRBV15 and TRBJ2-1, the full variable domain reads DAMVIQNPRYQVTQFGKPVTLSCSQTLNHNVMYWYQQKSSQAPKLLFHYYDKDFNNEADTPDNFQSRRPNTSFCFLDIRSPGLGDTAMYLCATSRDTGTSVNNEQFFGPGTRLTVL.

The chain uses TRBV27 and TRBJ2-3; weak D call: TRBD2 (5 bases). The germline V and J ends were trimmed by 7 bases and 2 bases, with 7 bases remaining between them. The germline V gene encodes CDR1 MNHEY and CDR2 SMNVEV (reference sequence). This CDR3 region has 12 residues. The CDR3 here is CASKRHTDTQYF. The CDR3 DNA is TGTGCCAGCAAGCGGCACACAGATACGCAGTATTTT.

V gene TRBV28 combines with J gene TRBJ1-2; D is ambiguous. The CDR3 contains 13 residues. The germline V gene encodes CDR1 MDHEN and CDR2 SYDVKM. The V end lost 7 bases, the J end lost 2 bases, and 11 bases lay between the germline ends. Here the CDR3 DNA reads TGTGCCAGCACGTTACCCAGAAACTATGGCTACACCTTC. Its translation is CASTLPRNYGYTF.